This T cell receptor (beta chain) originates from a study of blood T cell repertoires in COVID-19. Study overall: Sites in the United States, Italy and Spain provided acute and convalescent COVID-19 samples. Nucleic acid was either cDNA or gDNA, and it came from T cells, B-cell-depleted T cells, or PBMCs.

Trimming stripped 0 bases from V and 3 bases from J, with 11 bases between. The CDR3 runs 16 residues. CDR1 is KGHDR, CDR2 SFDVKD, per germline. Original analysis: Reference gene primer amplification in the assay estimated nucleated cell counts. Sequencing was performed with immunoSEQ multiplex PCR; in TCRdb, only in-frame clones are kept and a portion is missing. That table supplies the V and J calls and clone size; D and trimming were determined from the DNA. Of nearly 300,000 clones in the sample, approximately 89% were seen once. This chain uses TRBV24-1 with TRBJ1-5, with D unresolved. Sequencing was carried out using peripheral blood. The origin of this receptor is a woman in her twenties or thirties who had recovered from COVID-19. The CDR3 here is CATSDLKGTDNQPQHF. For the CDR3, the DNA is TGTGCCACCAGTGATTTGAAAGGCACAGACAATCAGCCCCAGCATTTT.